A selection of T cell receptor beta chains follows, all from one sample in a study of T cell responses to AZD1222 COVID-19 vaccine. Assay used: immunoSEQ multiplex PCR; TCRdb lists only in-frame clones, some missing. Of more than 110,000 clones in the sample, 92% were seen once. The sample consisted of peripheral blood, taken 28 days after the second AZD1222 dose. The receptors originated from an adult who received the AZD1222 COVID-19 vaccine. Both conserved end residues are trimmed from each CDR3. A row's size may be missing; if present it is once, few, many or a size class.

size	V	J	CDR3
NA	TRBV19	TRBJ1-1	ASSALPRQRAMNTEAF
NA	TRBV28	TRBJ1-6	ASSLPQGYNSPLH
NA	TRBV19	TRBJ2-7	ASSITAVYEQY
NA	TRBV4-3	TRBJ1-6	ASSRGGRGSPLH
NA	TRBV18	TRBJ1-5	ASSPTGTASNQPQH
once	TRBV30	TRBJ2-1	AWSGRSGSYNEQF
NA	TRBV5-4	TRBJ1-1	ASSSGTSTEAF
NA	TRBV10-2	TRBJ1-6	ATKLTGEPGSPLH
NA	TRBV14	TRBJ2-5	ASSQVGPERAQY
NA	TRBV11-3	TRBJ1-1	ASSGAVGTEAF
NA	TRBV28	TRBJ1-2	ASSLSLKGYT
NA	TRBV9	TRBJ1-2	ASSVLEGGNYGYT
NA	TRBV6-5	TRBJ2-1	ASSSGAEGGEQF
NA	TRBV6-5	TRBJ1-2	ASSFPNNYGYT
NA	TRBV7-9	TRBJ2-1	ASSHDRGQGADEQF
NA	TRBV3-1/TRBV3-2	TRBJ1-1	ASRREGANTEAF
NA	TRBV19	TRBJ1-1	ASTFIQGPRGNTEAF
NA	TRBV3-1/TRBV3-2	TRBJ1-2	ASSQDLSDRGGYT
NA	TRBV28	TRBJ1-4	ASSLGTATNEKLF
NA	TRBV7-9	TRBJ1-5	ASSLGQGMRNQPQH
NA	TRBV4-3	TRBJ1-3	ASSQDLSGGISNTIY
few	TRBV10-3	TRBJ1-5	AISSPGSNQPQH
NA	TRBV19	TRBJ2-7	ASSIEGRDFGEQY
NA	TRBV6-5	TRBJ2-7	ASSYSRHPGWEQY
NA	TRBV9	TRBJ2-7	ASSPSGTLLFSYEQY
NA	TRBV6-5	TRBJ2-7	ASSWDQYYEQY
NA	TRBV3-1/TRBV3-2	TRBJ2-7	ASSHGPPNPYEQY
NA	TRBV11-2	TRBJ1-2	ASSLGGYGYT
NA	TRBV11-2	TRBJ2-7	ASSLRERGEQY
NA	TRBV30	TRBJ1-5	AWSVQGAQPQH
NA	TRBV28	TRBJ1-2	ASRLPDGQGVYGYT
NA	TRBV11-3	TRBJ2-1	ASSSRGPNEQF
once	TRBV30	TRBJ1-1	AWTRTGSVNVAF
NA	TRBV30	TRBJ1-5	AWSSAGGRQPQH
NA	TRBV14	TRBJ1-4	ASSLIGTTNEKLF
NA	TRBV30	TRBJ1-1	AWSVGNFGTEAF
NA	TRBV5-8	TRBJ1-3	ASSLGRSGNTIY
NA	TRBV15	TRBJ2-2	ATSGRRAGELF
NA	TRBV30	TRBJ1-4	AWSAGDRREKLF
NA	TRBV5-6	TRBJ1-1	ASSPDSGGTEAF
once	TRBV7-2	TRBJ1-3	ASSLAGVSGGNTIY
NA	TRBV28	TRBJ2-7	ASSSNGPSYEQY